Below, 17 T cell receptor beta chains from the same sample are listed, as sequenced in a study of blood T cell repertoires in COVID-19. Here immunoSEQ multiplex PCR was the method, and the copy in TCRdb shows in-frame clones only, minus some. The sample lists 100,000 to 150,000 clones, approximately 86% occurring once. The sample consisted of PBMCs or T cells enriched from blood (not recorded which). The receptor source for this set is a woman in her fifties or sixties who had recovered from COVID-19.

Comment on this clone: The sample has other DNA sequences that encode this CDR3 too. The genes are TRBV7-9 and TRBJ1-1, with D maybe TRBD1 (5 bases). Between the trimmed V and J ends, which lost 5 bases and 4 bases, there was a span of 11 bases. This CDR3 has 13 residues. Germline lookup yields CDR1 SEHNR and CDR2 FQNEAQ (reference sequence). CDR3 sequence (DNA): TGTGCCAGCAGCCCCTCCGGGGGCACTGAAGCTTTCTTT. Translating it yields CASSPSGGTEAFF.

This chain links TRBV6-4 with TRBJ1-5; maybe TRBD1 (5 bases). CDR1 is MRHNA, CDR2 SNTAGT, per germline. The V and J ends lost 5 bases and 10 bases respectively, with 15 bases between them. CDR3 size: 13 residues. The CDR3 protein is CASSPYPGTPQHF. CDR3 bases: TGTGCCAGCAGTCCCTACCCCGGGACTCCCCAGCATTTT.

The V gene is TRBV11-2, the J gene TRBJ1-1, with D maybe TRBD1 (5 bases). The CDR3 is 14 residues long. Trimming stripped 2 bases from V and 3 bases from J, with 10 bases between. Germline V gives CDR1 SGHAT, CDR2 FQNNGV. The CDR3 reads CASSLYRDYTEAFF. The CDR3 DNA sequence: TGTGCCAGCAGCTTATACCGGGACTACACTGAAGCTTTCTTT. Combining the CDR3 with reference TRBV11-2 and TRBJ1-1 gives the whole variable domain EAGVAQSPRYKIIEKRQSVAFWCNPISGHATLYWYQQILGQGPKLLIQFQNNGVVDDSQLPKDRFSAERLKGVDSTLKIQPAKLEDSAVYLCASSLYRDYTEAFFGQGTRLTVV.

This chain joins TRBV5-5 and TRBJ1-1; D is undetermined. Germline V lookup: CDR1 SGHKS, CDR2 YYEKEE (reference sequence). The CDR3 length is 15 residues. V lost 0 bases and J lost 2, with 11 bases in between. The CDR3 reads CASSLVAQTNTEAFF. The CDR3, as DNA: TGTGCCAGCAGCTTGGTGGCCCAGACTAACACTGAAGCTTTCTTT.

This CDR3 reads CATSRDRGREELQHF. The CDR3, as DNA: TGTGCCACCAGCAGAGATCGAGGGAGGGAAGAGCTCCAGCATTTT. This chain uses TRBV15 with TRBJ1-5; D gene uncertain. The germline V and J ends were trimmed by 0 bases and 12 bases, with 18 bases remaining between them. Germline CDR1 is LNHNV and CDR2 is YYDKDF (reference sequence). This CDR3 has 15 residues.

V usage is TRBV4-3 and J usage is TRBJ2-7; 13 bases are a match to TRBD2. The CDR3 is 16 amino acids. V lost 1 base to trimming and J lost 4 bases; unmatched junction nucleotides: 4. In germline, CDR1 is LGHNA, CDR2 YSLEER. CDR3 protein: CASSQVGLAGEYEQYF. The DNA for the CDR3 is TGCGCCAGCAGCCAAGTCGGACTAGCGGGGGAGTACGAGCAGTACTTC.

The chain has TRBV6-5 and TRBJ2-1; 11 bases line up with TRBD2. The V segment lost 4 bases and the J segment 10 bases; nucleotides outside the gene matches: 6. The CDR3 has 14 amino acids. CDR1 is MNHEY, CDR2 SVGAGI, per germline. The CDR3 reads CASSLLAGAGEQFF. The CDR3 DNA reads as TGTGCCAGCAGTTTACTAGCGGGGGCTGGGGAGCAGTTCTTC.

The chain couples TRBV5-1 to TRBJ2-5; D is undetermined. The CDR3 length is 13 residues. Germline V gene sequence: CDR1 SGHRS, CDR2 YFSETQ. With 2 bases removed from V and 6 bases from J, the gap between germline ends came to 11 bases. The CDR3 protein is CASSFSVSQTQYF. CDR3 sequence (DNA): TGCGCCAGCAGCTTCTCCGTTAGTCAGACCCAGTACTTC.

J is TRBJ2-5 and V is TRBV5-1; 8 bases match TRBD1. CDR3 size: 16 residues. The junction had 8 bases not matched to a gene; V was cut back by 3 bases and J by 1 base. Germline CDR1 SGHRS, CDR2 YFSETQ. The CDR3 spells CASSSRQGTGQETQYF. CDR3 DNA sequence: TGCGCCAGCAGCTCGAGACAGGGGACGGGCCAAGAGACCCAGTACTTC.

The chain uses TRBV3-1 (or the pseudogene TRBV3-2) and TRBJ2-5; 7 bases are a match to TRBD2. V was pared by 1 base and J by 1 base, with 6 bases of the junction left unmatched. This CDR3 has 16 amino acids. CDR1 and CDR2 from the germline V gene are LGHDT and YNNKEL (reference sequence). The CDR3 is CASSQGAAGTQETQYF. In DNA, the CDR3 is TGTGCCAGCAGCCAAGGGGCAGCGGGGACCCAAGAGACCCAGTACTTC.

The chain uses TRBV5-8 and TRBJ2-1, with D perhaps matching TRBD2 (5 bases). Germline CDR1 is SGHTS and CDR2 is YDEGEE. With 4 bases removed from V and 7 bases from J, the gap between germline ends came to 18 bases. This CDR3 spans 15 amino acids. For the CDR3, the DNA is TGTGCCAGCAGCGAGGAAAGGACGGGGATGAATGAGCAGTTCTTC. It specifies CASSEERTGMNEQFF.

This chain links TRBV6-5 with TRBJ1-5; D call uncertain. V lost 5 bases and J 0 bases, leaving 11 bases between the germline ends. The CDR3 is made up of 15 amino acids. Germline V gives CDR1 MNHEY, CDR2 SVGAGI. The CDR3 here is CASSPRPGSNQPQHF. DNA of the CDR3: TGTGCCAGCAGTCCCCGACCGGGTAGCAATCAGCCCCAGCATTTT.

The chain links TRBV28 to TRBJ2-7, with 7 bases matching TRBD1. This CDR3 contains 16 residues. V was pared by 4 bases and J by 4 bases, with 13 bases of the junction left unmatched. CDR1 is MDHEN, CDR2 SYDVKM, per germline. The CDR3 nucleotides read TGTGCCAGCAGTTCCCTGGGAAGAACAGGGGAGTACGAGCAGTACTTC. This translates into CASSSLGRTGEYEQYF.

V and J are TRBV10-3 and TRBJ2-1, with 9 nucleotides matching TRBD2. V was pared by 6 bases and J by 2 bases, with 2 bases of the junction left unmatched. CDR1 ENHRY and CDR2 SYGVKD come from the germline V gene. This CDR3 is 14 amino acids long. The CDR3 region is CAISGTSTYNEQFF. The CDR3 nucleotides read TGTGCCATCAGCGGGACTAGCACCTACAATGAGCAGTTCTTC.

This rearrangement joins TRBV12-3 or TRBV12-4 to TRBJ2-1, with D maybe TRBD2 (6 bases). V lost 4 bases, J lost 14 bases, and 15 bases lay in between. This CDR3 has 12 amino acids. This chain's CDR3 is CASSSSGSWKFF. The CDR3 DNA reads TGTGCCAGCAGTTCCTCCGGGAGTTGGAAGTTCTTC.

The V and J genes are TRBV30 and TRBJ1-2; no definite D call. Between the trimmed V and J ends, which lost 5 bases and 10 bases, there was a span of 17 bases. Germline V gives CDR1 GTSNPN, CDR2 SVGIG (reference sequence). This CDR3 has 12 amino acids. This CDR3 is CAWSSGGPDYTF. The CDR3 DNA reads TGTGCCTGGTCCAGCGGAGGACCTGACTACACCTTC.

The gene calls are TRBV10-3 and TRBJ1-1; the D gene is possibly TRBD1 (6 bases). The CDR3 spans 13 residues. Per the germline V gene, CDR1 is ENHRY and CDR2 is SYGVKD. Trimming removed 11 bases at V and 0 bases at J, with 13 bases between. This CDR3 reads CAVTGQMNTEAFF. CDR3 sequence (DNA): TGTGCCGTGACCGGACAGATGAACACTGAAGCTTTCTTT.